The 7 T cell receptor beta chains listed next were all sequenced from one sample in a study of blood T cell repertoires in COVID-19. TCRdb's copy holds only in-frame clones and misses some; the assay was immunoSEQ multiplex PCR. The sample includes about 160,000 clones, 80% to 95% of them seen just once. The sequencing sample was made of peripheral blood. The receptors come from an older woman with COVID-19, enrolled during active disease.

This chain joins TRBV7-9 and TRBJ1-6; D ambiguous. Germline values: CDR1 SEHNR, CDR2 FQNEAQ (reference sequence). Trimming took 6 bases from V and 0 from J, leaving 9 bases between them. The CDR3 loop spans 15 amino acids. The CDR3 sequence: CASRPRFSYNSPLHF. The DNA for the CDR3 is TGTGCCAGCAGGCCCAGGTTCTCCTATAATTCACCCCTCCACTTT.

The DNA for the CDR3 is TGCGCCAGCAGCTCGACAGGGGGAGACTACGAGCAGTACTTC. It yields the protein CASSSTGGDYEQYF. This chain uses TRBV5-1 with TRBJ2-7, with 9 bases lining up with TRBD1. Germline CDR1 and CDR2: SGHRS and YFSETQ. The CDR3 is made up of 14 amino acids. V shed 3 bases, J shed 3 bases, and the junction held 4 bases outside the gene matches.

This chain joins TRBV5-4 and TRBJ1-4, with 9 positions matching TRBD1. Germline lookup yields CDR1 SGHNT and CDR2 YYREEE (reference sequence). This CDR3 is 15 amino acids long. Trimming took 3 bases from V and 5 from J; bases not matched to a gene: 5. CDR3 sequence: CASSSHRGRNEKLFF. The DNA of the CDR3 is TGTGCCAGCAGCTCCCACAGGGGGCGGAATGAAAAACTGTTTTTT.

The V gene is TRBV10-1, the J gene TRBJ1-3, with 8 bases fitting TRBD1. Trimming at V came to 2 bases and at J to 4 bases, leaving 10 bases not matched to a gene. Germline V CDR1 and CDR2: WNHNN, SYGVQD (reference sequence). The CDR3 covers 17 residues. The CDR3 reads CASSEPRQGTGGNTIYF. As DNA, the CDR3 is TGCGCCAGCAGTGAGCCGAGACAGGGGACGGGGGGAAACACCATATATTTT.

The V call is TRBV27, the J call TRBJ1-6; 9 nucleotides line up with TRBD1. V lost 4 bases and J lost 8; bases outside the gene matches: 3. The CDR3 sequence is 14 residues long. The germline CDR1 and CDR2 sequences are MNHEY and SMNVEV (reference sequence). The CDR3 DNA reads TGTGCCAGCAGTTCCCGACAGGGGGATTCACCCCTCCACTTT. Amino acid sequence: CASSSRQGDSPLHF.

This chain links TRBV18 with TRBJ2-7, with TRBD1 identical over 10 bases. The CDR3 is 14 amino acids. Looked up from germline, CDR1 is KGHSH and CDR2 is LQKENI. After removal of 4 bases from V and 5 bases from J, the junction contained 5 bases not matched to a gene. CDR3 DNA sequence: TGTGCCAGCTCACACCCCGGGACAGGGGACGAGCAGTACTTC. The encoded protein is CASSHPGTGDEQYF.

This chain links TRBV16 with TRBJ1-1; TRBD1 is a possible D gene (5 bases). Germline-derived CDR1 and CDR2 are KGHSY and FQNENV. V was cut by 0 bases and J by 0 bases, with 8 bases left in between. This CDR3 has 15 residues. The CDR3: CASSQSPGMNTEAFF. The DNA for the CDR3 is TGTGCCAGCAGCCAATCGCCAGGGATGAACACTGAAGCTTTCTTT.